A selection of T cell receptor beta chains follows, all from one sample in a study of blood T cells in healthy people across ages. TCRdb reanalysed the 5' RACE reads using MiXCR and keeps one entry per CDR3 protein. This table holds roughly 1.7 million distinct CDR3 sequences, about 35% found once. Source material: blood. The receptors stem from a woman under 40 in good health. Each CDR3 is given with its conserved first and last residue. D genes are given only for firm matches. The size field is filled for only some rows; it gives once, few, many or a size class.

DNA: TGTGCCAGCAGCTTATCCTCGGGACAGGGGCTCACAGATACGCAGTATTTT
CDR3: CASSLSSGQGLTDTQYF
D: TRBD1
V: TRBV7-8
J: TRBJ2-3
size: NA

DNA: TGCGCCAGCAGGAGCGGGGAGGGGACAGATACGCAGTATTTT
CDR3: CASRSGEGTDTQYF
D: TRBD2
V: TRBV10-2
J: TRBJ2-3
size: few

DNA: TGCAGTGCTAGGTGGGGGGGACCGTCCGAGCAGTACTTC
CDR3: CSARWGGPSEQYF
D: TRBD2
V: TRBV20-1
J: TRBJ2-7
size: NA

DNA: TGCGCCAGCAGCCCGGACATACCGGGCCGGGAGACCCAGTACTTC
CDR3: CASSPDIPGRETQYF
D: NA
V: TRBV5-1
J: TRBJ2-5
size: many

DNA: TGTGCCAGCAGGTTGACTAGCGGAGAGACCCAGTACTTC
CDR3: CASRLTSGETQYF
D: TRBD2
V: TRBV7-3
J: TRBJ2-5
size: NA

DNA: TGCAGTGCTAGAGGGGAGTTGGCCGACGAGCAGTACTTC
CDR3: CSARGELADEQYF
D: NA
V: TRBV20-1
J: TRBJ2-7
size: few

DNA: TGCGCCAGCAGACGGACGGGGACCTACGAGCAGTACTTC
CDR3: CASRRTGTYEQYF
D: NA
V: TRBV5-1
J: TRBJ2-7
size: many

DNA: TGCAGCGTCCAAATAAACACTGAAGCTTTCTTT
CDR3: CSVQINTEAFF
D: NA
V: TRBV29-1
J: TRBJ1-1
size: NA

DNA: TGTGCCTGGAGTGTCTGGCCCCACGGGAATGAGCAGTTCTTC
CDR3: CAWSVWPHGNEQFF
D: NA
V: TRBV30
J: TRBJ2-1
size: NA

DNA: TGTGCCAGCACCCGGGGTAGCGGGAATTCTGGGGCCAACGTCCTGACTTTC
CDR3: CASTRGSGNSGANVLTF
D: TRBD2
V: TRBV6-2/TRBV6-3
J: TRBJ2-6
size: NA

DNA: TGCAGCGTTGTCCCTACCGAAGCGGGAGGCTTTCAAGAGACCCAGTACTTC
CDR3: CSVVPTEAGGFQETQYF
D: TRBD2
V: TRBV29-1
J: TRBJ2-5
size: NA

DNA: TGCAGTGCTGACACGGTGGACTCGAAGGGCGAGCAGTACTTC
CDR3: CSADTVDSKGEQYF
D: NA
V: TRBV20-1
J: TRBJ2-7
size: NA

DNA: TGTGCCAGCAGCACCCAGGACAGTCTAGGATCACCCCTCCACTTT
CDR3: CASSTQDSLGSPLHF
D: NA
V: TRBV11-2
J: TRBJ1-6
size: NA

DNA: TGTGCCAGCAAACCCCTTGCCTACGAGCAGTACTTC
CDR3: CASKPLAYEQYF
D: NA
V: TRBV6-4
J: TRBJ2-7
size: once

DNA: TGCAGCGTTCGGACTCTCCAAGAGACCCAGTACTTC
CDR3: CSVRTLQETQYF
D: NA
V: TRBV29-1
J: TRBJ2-5
size: many

DNA: TGCAGTGCTCCTTCCTATAGCGGGAGGGCTGAAGAGCAGTTCTTC
CDR3: CSAPSYSGRAEEQFF
D: TRBD2
V: TRBV20-1
J: TRBJ2-1
size: NA

DNA: TGTGCCATCGGAACAGATACGCAGTATTTT
CDR3: CAIGTDTQYF
D: NA
V: TRBV10-3
J: TRBJ2-3
size: NA

DNA: TGTGCCAGCAGCACCTCTGGCCCGACCGCCTATGGCCACACCTTC
CDR3: CASSTSGPTAYGHTF
D: NA
V: TRBV7-9
J: TRBJ1-2
size: NA

DNA: TGTGCCATCAGTGAGTCGCAGGGGACGGGAGAGACCCAGTACTTC
CDR3: CAISESQGTGETQYF
D: NA
V: TRBV10-3
J: TRBJ2-5
size: many

DNA: TGTGCCTGGAGTGTAACACTACACTCCTACGAGCAGTACTTC
CDR3: CAWSVTLHSYEQYF
D: NA
V: TRBV30
J: TRBJ2-7
size: NA

DNA: TGTGCCTGGAGTGTACGAGGCACCAAGCAGTACTTC
CDR3: CAWSVRGTKQYF
D: NA
V: TRBV30
J: TRBJ2-5
size: NA

DNA: TGCAGTGCTAATCTCCAGTCCGAGCAGTACTTC
CDR3: CSANLQSEQYF
D: NA
V: TRBV20-1
J: TRBJ2-7
size: NA

DNA: TGCGCCAGCAGCCACGGGACTAGCGGGGTCTACGAGCAGTACTTC
CDR3: CASSHGTSGVYEQYF
D: TRBD2
V: TRBV4-1
J: TRBJ2-7
size: few

DNA: TGTGCCAGCAGCGGTAGAGGGCGCATCCAAGAGACCCAGTACTTC
CDR3: CASSGRGRIQETQYF
D: NA
V: TRBV2
J: TRBJ2-5
size: many

DNA: TGCAGCGGTAAGGGGGTAAGGAACACTGAAGCTTTCTTT
CDR3: CSGKGVRNTEAFF
D: NA
V: TRBV29-1
J: TRBJ1-1
size: NA

DNA: TGCGCCAGCAGCTTGCTACGAGCGGGAACCACAGATACGCAGTATTTT
CDR3: CASSLLRAGTTDTQYF
D: TRBD2
V: TRBV5-1
J: TRBJ2-3
size: NA

DNA: TGCGCCAGCAGCTTGGACCTCCCGGGACAACACGAGCAGTACTTC
CDR3: CASSLDLPGQHEQYF
D: NA
V: TRBV5-1
J: TRBJ2-7
size: NA

DNA: TGTGCCAGCAGCGTAGTCAGTAGGGGCCAGAACACTGAAGCTTTCTTT
CDR3: CASSVVSRGQNTEAFF
D: NA
V: TRBV9
J: TRBJ1-1
size: NA

DNA: TGCAGTGCAAAACCTAGCACAGATACGCAGTATTTT
CDR3: CSAKPSTDTQYF
D: NA
V: TRBV20-1
J: TRBJ2-3
size: many

DNA: TGTGCCAGCAGGGTGGAGGGAAACCAAGAGACCCAGTACTTC
CDR3: CASRVEGNQETQYF
D: NA
V: TRBV2
J: TRBJ2-5
size: few

DNA: TGCGCCAGCAGCTTGGAGGCAGGGCGAGGAGATACGCAGTATTTT
CDR3: CASSLEAGRGDTQYF
D: NA
V: TRBV5-1
J: TRBJ2-3
size: few

DNA: TGTGCCAGCAGACAAGGGACTAGCGGCCTTATCAAAGAGACCCAGTACTTC
CDR3: CASRQGTSGLIKETQYF
D: TRBD2
V: TRBV12-3/TRBV12-4
J: TRBJ2-5
size: few

DNA: TGTGCCAGCAGCCCCCGGGACAGCGGCTGGGAGACCCAGTACTTC
CDR3: CASSPRDSGWETQYF
D: TRBD1
V: TRBV27
J: TRBJ2-5
size: NA

DNA: TGCAGCGTTATACAGGGGGCTAGCTCCTACAATGAGCAGTTCTTC
CDR3: CSVIQGASSYNEQFF
D: TRBD1
V: TRBV29-1
J: TRBJ2-1
size: few

DNA: TGCGCCAGCAGCCAAAGATCGGGACTCTACGAGCAGTACTTC
CDR3: CASSQRSGLYEQYF
D: NA
V: TRBV4-1
J: TRBJ2-7
size: many

DNA: TGCAGTTCCGCGGAGGGGCAAGAGACCCAGTACTTC
CDR3: CSSAEGQETQYF
D: NA
V: TRBV20-1
J: TRBJ2-5
size: many

DNA: TGTGCCTGGAGTCGTTTGGGGACTCTCTATGGCTACACCTTC
CDR3: CAWSRLGTLYGYTF
D: NA
V: TRBV30
J: TRBJ1-2
size: NA